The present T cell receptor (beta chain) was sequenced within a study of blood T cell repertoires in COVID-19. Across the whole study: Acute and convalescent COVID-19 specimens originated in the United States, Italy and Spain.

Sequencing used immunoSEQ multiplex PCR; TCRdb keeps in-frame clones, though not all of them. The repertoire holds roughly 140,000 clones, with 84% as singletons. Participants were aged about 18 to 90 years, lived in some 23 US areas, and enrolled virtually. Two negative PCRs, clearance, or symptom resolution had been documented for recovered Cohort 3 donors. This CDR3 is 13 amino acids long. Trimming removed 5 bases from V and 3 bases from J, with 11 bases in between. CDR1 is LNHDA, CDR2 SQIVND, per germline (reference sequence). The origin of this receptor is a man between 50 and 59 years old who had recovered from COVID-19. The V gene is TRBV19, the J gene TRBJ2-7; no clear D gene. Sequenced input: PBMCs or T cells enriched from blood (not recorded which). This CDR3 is CASSATEIYEQYF. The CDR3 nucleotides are TGTGCCAGTAGTGCAACAGAAATCTACGAGCAGTACTTC.